This entry lists 2 T cell receptor beta chains sequenced from one sample in a study of T-cell memory formation after mild COVID-19. Each CDR3 protein is one row after TCRdb ran MiXCR on the 5' RACE reads. The sample has roughly 600,000 distinct CDR3 sequences, over 15% seen once. Input material: PBMCs or a T cell subset sorted from them (not recorded which). These receptors all come from an adult woman who had mild COVID-19 (a few samples of this study predate the infection). Cell type and time point are not known.

This clonotype was recorded many times. The chain combines TRBV25-1 with TRBJ1-2; D not resolved. CDR1 is MGHDK, CDR2 SYGVNS, per germline. V was pared by 2 bases and J by 8 bases, with 6 bases between. This CDR3 is built from 11 residues. CDR3 nucleotides: TGTGCCAGCAGTGAAGATGGGGGCTACACCTTC. This translates into CASSEDGGYTF.

This rearrangement joins TRBV27 to TRBJ2-7, with 8 bases that match TRBD1. Germline lookup yields CDR1 MNHEY and CDR2 SMNVEV (reference sequence). CDR3 length: 14 amino acids. With V trimmed by 6 bases and J by 5 bases, 9 bases remained unmatched. The CDR3 bases are TGTGCCAGCAGACGTGGACAGGGCGGGAACGAGCAGTACTTC. This gives the protein CASRRGQGGNEQYF.